The T cell receptor beta chain under discussion was sequenced for a study of blood T cell repertoires in COVID-19. Looking at the study overall: Acute and convalescent COVID-19 specimens originated in the United States, Italy and Spain. PBMCs, B-cell-depleted T cells, or T cells were the source of the cDNA or gDNA that made up the material.

The CDR3 has 13 amino acids. Trimming shortened V by 0 bases and J by 4 bases, and 8 bases separated the two germline ends. Germline V gives CDR1 GTSNPN, CDR2 SVGIG (reference sequence). In the authors' workflow: The authors estimated nucleated cell counts from reference gene primer amplification. Sequenced by immunoSEQ multiplex PCR; TCRdb stores in-frame clones only, minus some. V and J calls and clone size are those listed in that table; D and trimming were worked out from the DNA. The sample records about 100,000 clones, more than 75% being singletons. The chain has TRBV30 and TRBJ2-3; D possibly corresponds to TRBD1 (6 bases). The TCR comes from a man between 60 and 70 years old with active or convalescent COVID-19. The sample was peripheral blood. CDR3 loop: CAWSVGGSDTQYF. CDR3 coding DNA: TGTGCCTGGAGTGTAGGGGGATCAGATACGCAGTATTTT. Looking up the rest from reference TRBV30 and TRBJ2-3 gives the full variable domain: SQTIHQWPATLVQPVGSPLSLECTVEGTSNPNLYWYRQAAGRGLQLLFYSVGIGQISSEVPQNLSASRPQDRQFILSSKKLLLSDSGFYLCAWSVGGSDTQYFGPGTRLTVL.